Listed here are 30 T cell receptor beta chains from one sample, sequenced in a study of T cells in Graves' hyperthyroidism and ophthalmopathy. Using RNA transcripts as the source, TCR beta CDR3 regions were amplified. Initially, a first-round RT-PCR of the TCR CDR3 employed the HTBI primer set. Using its own MiXCR run on the multiplex PCR reads, TCRdb lists one record per CDR3 protein. The sample lists approximately 720,000 distinct CDR3 sequences; approximately 19% were seen once. Source material: blood. These receptors all come from a woman in her forties or fifties with Graves' hyperthyroidism that later progressed to Graves' ophthalmopathy.

There are a few counts of this clonotype. The V and J genes are TRBV15 and TRBJ1-2, with no clear D. This CDR3 region has 14 residues. Germline values: CDR1 LNHNV, CDR2 YYDKDF (reference sequence). V lost 5 bases and J 3 bases, leaving 13 bases between the germline ends. CDR3 protein: CATSGQTDYYGYTF. Here the CDR3 DNA reads TGTGCCACCAGCGGGCAGACGGACTACTATGGCTACACCTTC.

This chain connects TRBV4-1 to TRBJ1-1; 7 bases map to TRBD1. CDR1 is MGHRA, CDR2 YSYEKL, per germline. This CDR3 spans 16 amino acids. Trimming cost V 2 bases and J 1 base; bases outside gene matches: 7. This CDR3 reads CASSQPRQGWNTEAFF. CDR3 coding DNA: TGCGCCAGCAGCCAACCGAGACAGGGTTGGAACACTGAAGCTTTCTTT.

Many counts were recorded for this clonotype. Here the CDR3 DNA reads TGTGCCAGCAGCCTAATGACTGAGGGAGCGGGAAACACCATATATTTT. Protein sequence: CASSLMTEGAGNTIYF. V gene TRBV3-1 combines with J gene TRBJ1-3; D is unclear. V lost 4 bases and J 4 bases, leaving 17 bases between the germline ends. The CDR3 is made up of 16 amino acids. Germline CDR1 reads LGHDT; CDR2 reads YNNKEL (reference sequence).

As concerns this clonotype: This may come from a read error, since a much larger clone is one base off. The chain combines TRBV7-2 with TRBJ2-3; D possibly matches TRBD1 or TRBD2 (6 bases each). The germline V gene encodes CDR1 SGHTA and CDR2 FQGNSA. The CDR3 is made up of 14 amino acids. CDR3 amino acids: CASSIARGHDTQYF. The CDR3 coding sequence is TGTGCCAGCAGCATAGCACGGGGGCATGATACGCAGTATTTT. Drawing the rest from reference TRBV7-2 and TRBJ2-3, the complete variable domain is GAGVSQSPSNKVTEKGKDVELRCDPISGHTALYWYRQSLGQGLEFLIYFQGNSAPDKSGLPSDRFSAERTGGSVSTLTIQRTQQEDSAVYLCASSIARGHDTQYFGPGTRLTVL.

This chain connects TRBV5-1 to TRBJ2-7; 8 bases are shared with TRBD1. With 7 bases clipped from V and 7 bases from J, the junction kept 16 bases outside the gene matches. The CDR3 loop spans 15 amino acids. CDR1 is SGHRS, CDR2 YFSETQ, per germline. CDR3 nucleotides: TGCGCCAGCTCTGAATTTGGGACAGGAGCCCATGAGCAGTACTTC. Translated, it gives CASSEFGTGAHEQYF.

Ten or more counts support this clonotype. The rearrangement uses TRBV7-2 and TRBJ2-6; D gene uncertain. CDR1 SGHTA and CDR2 FQGNSA come from the germline V gene. Trimming removed 1 base at V and 0 bases at J, with 7 bases between. The CDR3 loop spans 16 amino acids. The CDR3 DNA reads as TGTGCCAGCAGCTTAGGAGGCTACTCTGGGGCCAACGTCCTGACTTTC. It codes for CASSLGGYSGANVLTF.

There are a few counts of this clonotype. The genes are TRBV7-9 and TRBJ1-2, with 8 bases that match TRBD1. V was pared by 4 bases and J by 8 bases, with 9 bases of the junction left unmatched. This CDR3 contains 14 residues. Germline CDR1 SEHNR, CDR2 FQNEAQ (reference sequence). CDR3 DNA sequence: TGTGCCAGCAGCTATCAGGGGGCCGCCGTGGGCTACACCTTC. As protein: CASSYQGAAVGYTF.

This clonotype was found many times. The J gene is TRBJ1-1, the V gene TRBV11-2; no firm D call. The CDR3 spans 14 residues. V was cut by 4 bases and J by 3 bases, with 12 bases left in between. In germline, CDR1 is SGHAT, CDR2 FQNNGV. The CDR3 DNA reads TGTGCCAGCAGCTCTATTGTGGGAGACACTGAAGCTTTCTTT. Protein sequence: CASSSIVGDTEAFF.

This chain connects TRBV5-6 to TRBJ1-5; D possibly corresponds to TRBD1 (6 bases). The CDR3 contains 16 residues. Germline lookup yields CDR1 SGHDT and CDR2 YYEEEE. V was trimmed by 5 bases and J by 4 bases, leaving 19 bases between them. DNA for the CDR3: TGTGCCAGCAGGGGATACAGGGCCGGGGGGAATCAGCCCCAGCATTTT. It specifies CASRGYRAGGNQPQHF.

The CDR3 reads CASSMAGLGNQPQHF. The CDR3 DNA is TGTGCCAGTAGTATGGCGGGGTTAGGCAATCAGCCCCAGCATTTT. The chain is built from TRBV19 and TRBJ1-5; D is undetermined. The CDR3 contains 15 residues. V was trimmed by 3 bases and J by 2 bases, leaving 11 bases between them. Germline CDR1 LNHDA, CDR2 SQIVND (reference sequence).

This clonotype was counted ten times or more. The V call is TRBV18, the J call TRBJ2-5, with TRBD2 identical over 7 bases. Trimming removed 1 base from V and 4 bases from J; junction bases left unmatched: 9. This CDR3 has 16 residues. Germline V gives CDR1 KGHSH, CDR2 LQKENI. The CDR3 nucleotides read TGTGCCAGCTCACCACTACTAGCGAGCCTAGTAGAGACCCAGTACTTC. Amino acids: CASSPLLASLVETQYF.

This clonotype was found a few times. V and J are TRBV12-3 or TRBV12-4 and TRBJ2-6; D is undetermined. This CDR3 has 19 amino acids. The V and J ends lost 6 bases and 1 base respectively, with 22 bases between them. This CDR3 reads CASSGERRPAQSGANVLTF. The CDR3 region has the DNA TGTGCCAGCAGCGGAGAACGACGACCGGCCCAATCTGGGGCCAACGTCCTGACTTTC.

This clonotype was recorded a few times. The V gene is TRBV28, the J gene TRBJ2-6; either TRBD1 or TRBD2 may fit D (5 bases each). Trimming pared 5 bases from V and 6 bases from J, leaving 8 bases between. CDR3 length: 13 amino acids. Germline CDR1 and CDR2: MDHEN and SYDVKM. The CDR3 nucleotides are TGTGCCAGCAGTCCGGGACCGGCCAACGTCCTGACTTTC. It encodes CASSPGPANVLTF.

The genes are TRBV5-6 and TRBJ1-1, with D perhaps TRBD1 (6 bases). Trimming removed 0 bases at V and 3 bases at J, with 18 bases between. This CDR3 comprises 17 residues. The germline V gene has CDR1 SGHDT and CDR2 YYEEEE. The CDR3: CASSLGGAGVLDTEAFF. The CDR3 bases are TGTGCCAGCAGCTTGGGGGGGGCAGGGGTGTTGGACACTGAAGCTTTCTTT.

This clonotype was seen repeatedly, ten times or more. The rearrangement joins TRBV2 to TRBJ1-1, with TRBD1 matching over 9 bases. V shed 5 bases, J shed 8 bases, and the junction held 9 bases outside the gene matches. The length of the CDR3 is 14 residues. Germline assignment: CDR1 SNHLY and CDR2 FYNNEI. The CDR3 loop reads CASSRNTGGTEAFF. The CDR3 region has the DNA TGTGCCAGCAGTAGGAACACAGGGGGCACGGAAGCTTTCTTT.

The chain's CDR3 is CASSYSQATNTGELFF. CDR3 sequence (DNA): TGTGCCAGCAGTTACTCGCAGGCTACGAACACCGGGGAGCTGTTTTTT. This chain joins TRBV6-6 and TRBJ2-2, with D unclear. Germline values: CDR1 MNHNY, CDR2 SVGAGI (reference sequence). V was trimmed by 0 bases and J by 0 bases, leaving 8 bases between them. The CDR3 extends over 16 amino acids.

This clonotype was found many times. The chain has TRBV12-3 or TRBV12-4 and TRBJ1-2, with a possible D match to TRBD1 (5 bases). The CDR3 loop spans 14 amino acids. Trimming shortened V by 7 bases and J by 8 bases, and 20 bases separated the two germline ends. The CDR3 loop is CASTSPRDAMGYTF. The CDR3 nucleotides are TGTGCCAGCACCTCGCCCAGGGACGCCATGGGCTACACCTTC.

This chain uses TRBV12-3 or TRBV12-4 with TRBJ2-5; D unresolved. The CDR3 is 14 amino acids. The ends were cut back, 7 bases at V and 5 bases at J, with 17 bases in the middle. CDR3 sequence (DNA): TGTGCCAGCACCCTCCGTGGTGCGTCGGAGACCCAGTACTTC. As protein: CASTLRGASETQYF.

This clonotype was counted between two and nine times. V is TRBV20-1 and J is TRBJ2-5; the D gene is possibly TRBD1 (5 bases). Trimming took 0 bases from V and 5 from J, leaving 13 bases between them. CDR3 length equals 14 residues. Germline V gene lookup returns CDR1 DFQATT and CDR2 SNEGSKA (reference sequence). The DNA for the CDR3 is TGCAGTGCTAGAGACATTGGGTCAGGGGAGACCCAGTACTTC. This sequence encodes CSARDIGSGETQYF.

This clonotype turned up a few times. The V gene is TRBV20-1, the J gene TRBJ2-1, with TRBD2 identical over 10 bases. Germline assignment: CDR1 DFQATT and CDR2 SNEGSKA (reference sequence). J was trimmed by 7 bases and V by 1 base; bases with no gene match: 16. This CDR3 is built from 18 residues. CDR3 sequence (DNA): TGCAGTGCTAGAGCCCTGCCTGCCACTAGCGGGGAAGGAAATGAGCAGTTCTTC. Translated: CSARALPATSGEGNEQFF.

Comments on this clonotype: This may stem from a read error, because a much larger clone lies one nucleotide away. The rearrangement joins TRBV27 to TRBJ2-1, with 9 nucleotides matching TRBD1. After removal of 5 bases from V and 5 bases from J, the junction contained 7 bases not matched to a gene. From germline, CDR1 is MNHEY and CDR2 SMNVEV (reference sequence). The CDR3 is 15 amino acids. CDR3 protein: CASSDPGQGHNEQFF. DNA of the CDR3: TGTGCCAGCAGTGATCCGGGACAGGGACACAATGAGCAGTTCTTC.

There are many counts of this clonotype. The rearrangement links TRBV11-2 to TRBJ2-7, with TRBD2 as a possible D gene (6 bases). Trimming took 1 base from V and 8 from J, leaving 24 bases between them. The CDR3 runs 17 residues. Germline CDR1 is SGHAT and CDR2 is FQNNGV. The CDR3 region has the DNA TGTGCCAGCAGCTTAGGGCCCGGGGGATTCAGCCGTTACAAGCAGTACTTC. Its protein is CASSLGPGGFSRYKQYF.

In its sample, this clonotype was seen a few times. The chain recombines TRBV28 with TRBJ1-2; D is undetermined. CDR1 and CDR2 (germline): MDHEN, SYDVKM. The CDR3 has 12 amino acids. Trimming cost V 6 bases and J 4 bases, with 9 bases left between them. As DNA, the CDR3 is TGTGCCAGCAGGCGGGGAGGCTATGGCTACACCTTC. Translating gives CASRRGGYGYTF.

This clonotype came up many times. The V gene is TRBV27, the J gene TRBJ2-1, with D tentatively TRBD1 or TRBD2 (6 bases each). The V gene lost 6 bases and the J gene lost 5 bases, with 17 bases spanning the gap. The CDR3 runs to 15 residues. Germline assignment: CDR1 MNHEY and CDR2 SMNVEV (reference sequence). The CDR3 spells CASRLLGGGNNEQFF. CDR3 coding DNA: TGTGCCAGCAGACTTTTGGGGGGCGGTAACAATGAGCAGTTCTTC.

The rearrangement links TRBV6-2 or TRBV6-3 to TRBJ1-5; D remains unclear. The CDR3 has 14 residues. CDR1 MNHEY and CDR2 SVGEGT come from the germline V gene. Trimming stripped 6 bases from V and 1 base from J, with 10 bases between. The CDR3 sequence is CASRNDASNQPQHF. CDR3 nucleotide sequence: TGTGCCAGCAGAAACGACGCGAGCAATCAGCCCCAGCATTTT.

Only a few counts were recorded for this clonotype. This chain links TRBV7-3 with TRBJ2-2; D might be TRBD1 (5 bases). Germline CDR1 reads SGHTA; CDR2 reads FQGTGA. The CDR3 extends over 14 amino acids. V was shortened by 5 bases and J by 5 bases, with 12 bases between the two germline ends. DNA for the CDR3: TGTGCCAGCAGCCCGCCAGGGTATACCGGGGAGCTGTTTTTT. Amino acid sequence: CASSPPGYTGELFF.

The chain links TRBV9 to TRBJ2-1; TRBD1 aligns across 10 bases. V shed 3 bases, J shed 6 bases, and the junction held 3 bases outside the gene matches. CDR3 size: 14 residues. Germline V lookup: CDR1 SGDLS, CDR2 YYNGEE. The CDR3 DNA sequence: TGTGCCAGCAGCGCCCGGGACAGGGGCAATGAGCAGTTCTTC. It yields the protein CASSARDRGNEQFF.

The chain combines TRBV2 with TRBJ1-6; TRBD1 might be the D (6 bases). The CDR3 extends over 16 amino acids. The ends were cut back, 10 bases at V and 0 bases at J, with 16 bases in the middle. CDR1 SNHLY and CDR2 FYNNEI come from the germline V gene. The CDR3 region is CAIGTSGSSYNSPLHF. The CDR3 nucleotides read TGTGCCATAGGGACATCCGGGAGCTCCTATAATTCACCCCTCCACTTT.

This clonotype was seen ten or more times. The chain couples TRBV5-1 to TRBJ1-2; D gene ambiguous. V lost 5 bases and J lost 4, with 12 bases in between. The CDR3 is 13 residues long. CDR1 is SGHRS, CDR2 YFSETQ, per germline. The CDR3 DNA sequence: TGCGCCAGCAGTGGCGGGCAAAGCTATGGCTACACCTTC. It encodes CASSGGQSYGYTF.

This rearrangement joins TRBV6-1 to TRBJ2-5; TRBD2 agrees at 7 bases. Germline CDR1 MNHNS, CDR2 SASEGT. V lost 5 bases and J lost 3; bases outside the gene matches: 9. The CDR3 is made up of 15 amino acids. The CDR3 here is CASSPGPGRKETQYF. In DNA, the CDR3 is TGTGCCAGCAGTCCCGGCCCCGGGAGGAAAGAGACCCAGTACTTC.